These 7 T cell receptor beta chains came from one sample sequenced in a study of metastatic and nonmetastatic thyroid tumors. None of the patients had undergone any treatment ahead of thyroid surgery. With MiXCR, TCRdb reprocessed the PCR reads. Here the sample spans about 30,000 clones, more than 20% being singletons. Sequencing was performed on blood. The receptors originated from a female donor with papillary thyroid cancer or a benign thyroid nodule (not recorded which). Some clones in this sample may be carry-over from other donors' samples.

This clone has ten or more counts. The chain links TRBV11-3 to TRBJ2-5; D perhaps matches TRBD1 (6 bases). Germline CDR1 reads SGHNT; CDR2 reads YENEEA. The CDR3 totals 13 residues. V lost 6 bases and J lost 2, with 10 bases in between. CDR3 residues: CASRFDRQETQYF. DNA for the CDR3: TGTGCCAGCAGATTTGACAGGCAAGAGACCCAGTACTTC.

This clone came up many times. V gene TRBV20-1 combines with J gene TRBJ2-1; perhaps TRBD2 as D (5 bases). The CDR3 contains 12 residues. Looked up from germline, CDR1 is DFQATT and CDR2 is SNEGSKA (reference sequence). Trimming left V 6 bases short and J 3 bases short, with 9 bases between. The CDR3 loop is CSARRDYNEQFF. CDR3 bases: TGCAGTGCCCGCCGGGACTACAATGAGCAGTTCTTC.

Note on this clone: Mismatch with germline at one junction end may stem from a read error. This chain links TRBV12-3 or TRBV12-4 with TRBJ2-3; D might be TRBD1 (6 bases). CDR3 length equals 14 residues. The chain's CDR3 is CASSHLGQTRWSDF. CDR3 nucleotide sequence: TGTGCCAGCAGTCACCTTGGACAGACGAGGTGGTCAGATTTT.

This clone was seen a handful of times. This clone may be a read error of a much larger clone one base away. Other nucleotide sequences in the sample specify the same CDR3. The CDR3 loop reads CASSLARAGQETQYF. The CDR3 nucleotides are TGCGCCAGCAGCTTAGCGCGGGCGGGACAAGAGACCCAGTACTTC. The chain uses TRBV7-9 and TRBJ2-5; D is possibly TRBD2 (6 bases). In germline, CDR1 is SEHNR, CDR2 FQNEAQ (reference sequence). CDR3 length: 15 amino acids.

This chain joins TRBV20-1 and TRBJ2-7, with D perhaps matching TRBD2 (5 bases). This CDR3 contains 17 residues. Germline lookup yields CDR1 DFQATT and CDR2 SNEGSKA (reference sequence). Trimming took 3 bases from V and 0 from J, leaving 21 bases between them. The CDR3 DNA reads as TGCAGTGCTAGGGAGATATCTGGGAGCTACGGCTCCTACGAGCAGTACTTC. Protein sequence: CSAREISGSYGSYEQYF.

To note about this clone: Sequence at one end of the junction differs from germline and may be a read error. V and J are TRBV6-1 and TRBJ2-1; weak D call: TRBD1 (5 bases). CDR1 and CDR2 (germline): MNHNS, SASEGT. The CDR3 extends over 13 amino acids. The CDR3 nucleotides are TGTGTCAGCTGTCAGGGTAATCTAAATGAGCAGTTCTTC. This sequence encodes CVSCQGNLNEQFF.

This chain links TRBV5-8 with TRBJ2-7; D might be TRBD2 (5 bases). V was pared by 4 bases and J by 6 bases, with 20 bases between. Germline V lookup: CDR1 SGHTS, CDR2 YDEGEE. CDR3 length: 15 residues. CDR3 region: CASSPSGPLRGEQYF. The CDR3, as DNA: TGTGCCAGCAGCCCGTCAGGCCCGCTACGGGGCGAGCAGTACTTC.